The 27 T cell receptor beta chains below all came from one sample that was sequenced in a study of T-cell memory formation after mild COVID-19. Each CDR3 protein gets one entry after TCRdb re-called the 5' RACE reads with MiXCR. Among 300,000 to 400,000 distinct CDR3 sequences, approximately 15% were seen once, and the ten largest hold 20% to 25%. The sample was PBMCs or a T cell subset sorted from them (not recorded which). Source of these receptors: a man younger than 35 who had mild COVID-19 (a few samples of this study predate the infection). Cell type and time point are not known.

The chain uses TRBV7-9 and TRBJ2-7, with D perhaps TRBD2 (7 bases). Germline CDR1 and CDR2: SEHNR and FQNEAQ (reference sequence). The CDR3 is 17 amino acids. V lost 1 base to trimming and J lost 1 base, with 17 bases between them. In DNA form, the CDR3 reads TGTGCCAGCAGCTTAGGAGCCCGGGGGGCGAGATCCTACGAGCAGTACGTC. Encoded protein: CASSLGARGARSYEQYV.

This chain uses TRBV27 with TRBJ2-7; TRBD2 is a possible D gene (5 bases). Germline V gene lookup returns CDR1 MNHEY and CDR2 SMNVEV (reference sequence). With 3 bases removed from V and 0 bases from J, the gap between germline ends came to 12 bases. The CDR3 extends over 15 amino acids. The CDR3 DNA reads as TGTGCCAGCAGTTTCCGAAGTGAGGGCTCCTACGAGCAGTACTTC. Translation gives CASSFRSEGSYEQYF.

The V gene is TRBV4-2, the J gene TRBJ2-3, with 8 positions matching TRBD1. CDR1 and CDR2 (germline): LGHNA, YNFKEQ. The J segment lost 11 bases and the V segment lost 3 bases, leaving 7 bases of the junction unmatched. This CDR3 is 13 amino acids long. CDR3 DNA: TGTGCCAGCAGCCAGGGTTCCAGGGGGCGGCAGTATTTT. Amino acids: CASSQGSRGRQYF.

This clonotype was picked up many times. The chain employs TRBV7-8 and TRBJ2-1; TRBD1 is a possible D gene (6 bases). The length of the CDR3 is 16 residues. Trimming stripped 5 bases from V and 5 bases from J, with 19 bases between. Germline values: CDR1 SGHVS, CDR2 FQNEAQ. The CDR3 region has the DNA TGTGCCAGCAGCCCGGGGTTTGGGGACAAGAACAATGAGCAGTTCTTC. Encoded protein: CASSPGFGDKNNEQFF.

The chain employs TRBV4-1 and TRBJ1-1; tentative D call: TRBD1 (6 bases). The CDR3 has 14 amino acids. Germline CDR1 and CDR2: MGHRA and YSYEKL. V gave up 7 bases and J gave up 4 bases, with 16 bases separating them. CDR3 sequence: CASKGGPEGTEAFF. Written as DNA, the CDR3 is TGCGCCAGCAAGGGGGGACCGGAGGGCACTGAAGCTTTCTTT.

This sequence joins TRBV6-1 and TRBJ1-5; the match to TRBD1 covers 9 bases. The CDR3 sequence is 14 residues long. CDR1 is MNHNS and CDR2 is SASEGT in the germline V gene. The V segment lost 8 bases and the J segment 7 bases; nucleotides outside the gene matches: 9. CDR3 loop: CASATGQGGQPQHF. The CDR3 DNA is TGTGCCAGCGCCACGGGACAGGGCGGGCAGCCCCAGCATTTT.

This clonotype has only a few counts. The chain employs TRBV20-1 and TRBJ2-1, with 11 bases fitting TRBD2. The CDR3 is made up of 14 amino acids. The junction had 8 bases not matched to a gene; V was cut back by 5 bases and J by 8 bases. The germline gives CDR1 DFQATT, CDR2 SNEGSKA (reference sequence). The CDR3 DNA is TGCAGTGCTTTAGCGGGGGGGCGAGGCTATGAGCAGTTCTTC. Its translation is CSALAGGRGYEQFF.

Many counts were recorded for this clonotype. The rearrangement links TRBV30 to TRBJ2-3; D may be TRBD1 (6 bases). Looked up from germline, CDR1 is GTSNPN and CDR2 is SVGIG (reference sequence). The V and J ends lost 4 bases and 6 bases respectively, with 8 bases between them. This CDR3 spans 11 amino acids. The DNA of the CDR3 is TGTGCCTGGAACAGGGCGGATACGCAGTATTTT. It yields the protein CAWNRADTQYF.

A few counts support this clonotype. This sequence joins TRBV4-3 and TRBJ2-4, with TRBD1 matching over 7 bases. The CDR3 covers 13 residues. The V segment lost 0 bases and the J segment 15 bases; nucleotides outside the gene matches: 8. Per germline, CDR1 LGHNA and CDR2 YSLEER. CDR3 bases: TGCGCCAGCAGCCAAGACCGGGACAGCCATGGGTACTTC. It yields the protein CASSQDRDSHGYF.

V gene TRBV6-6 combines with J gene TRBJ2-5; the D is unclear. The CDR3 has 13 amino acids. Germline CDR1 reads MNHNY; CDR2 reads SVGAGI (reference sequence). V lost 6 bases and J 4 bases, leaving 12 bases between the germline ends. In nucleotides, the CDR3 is TGTGCCAGCAGGGCTCCTAGACGAGAGACCCAGTACTTC. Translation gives CASRAPRRETQYF.

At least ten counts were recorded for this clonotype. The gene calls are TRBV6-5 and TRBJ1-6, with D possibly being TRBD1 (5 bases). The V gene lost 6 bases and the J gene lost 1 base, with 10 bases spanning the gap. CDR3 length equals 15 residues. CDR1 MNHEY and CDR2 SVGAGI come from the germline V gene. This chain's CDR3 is CASSRGGSYNSPLHF. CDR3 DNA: TGTGCCAGCAGCCGGGGGGGGTCCTATAATTCACCCCTCCACTTT.

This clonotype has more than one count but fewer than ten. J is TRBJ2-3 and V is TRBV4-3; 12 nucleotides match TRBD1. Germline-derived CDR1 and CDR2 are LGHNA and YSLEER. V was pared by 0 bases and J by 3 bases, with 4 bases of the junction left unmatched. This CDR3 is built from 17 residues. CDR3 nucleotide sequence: TGCGCCAGCAGCCAAGAGCCGGGACAGGGGGCAACAGATACGCAGTATTTT. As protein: CASSQEPGQGATDTQYF.

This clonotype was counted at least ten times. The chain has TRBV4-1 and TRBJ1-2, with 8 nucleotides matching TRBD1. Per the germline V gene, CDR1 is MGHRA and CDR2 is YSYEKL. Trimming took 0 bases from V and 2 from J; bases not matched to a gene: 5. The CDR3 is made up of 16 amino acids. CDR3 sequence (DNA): TGCGCCAGCAGCCAAGATCGAAGGACAGGGAACTATGGCTACACCTTC. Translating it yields CASSQDRRTGNYGYTF.

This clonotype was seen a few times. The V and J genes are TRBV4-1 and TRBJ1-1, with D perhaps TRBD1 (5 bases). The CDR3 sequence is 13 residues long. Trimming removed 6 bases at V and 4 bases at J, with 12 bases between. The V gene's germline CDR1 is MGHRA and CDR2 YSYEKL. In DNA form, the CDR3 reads TGCGCCAGCAGGGAGCAGGGAGGCACTGAAGCTTTCTTT. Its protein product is CASREQGGTEAFF.

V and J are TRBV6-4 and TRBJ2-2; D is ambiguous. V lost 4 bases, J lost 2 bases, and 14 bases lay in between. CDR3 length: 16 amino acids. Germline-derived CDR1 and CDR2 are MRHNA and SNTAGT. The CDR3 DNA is TGTGCCAGCAGTGCCCGAGAGTGGCAAAACACCGGGGAGCTGTTTTTT. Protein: CASSAREWQNTGELFF.

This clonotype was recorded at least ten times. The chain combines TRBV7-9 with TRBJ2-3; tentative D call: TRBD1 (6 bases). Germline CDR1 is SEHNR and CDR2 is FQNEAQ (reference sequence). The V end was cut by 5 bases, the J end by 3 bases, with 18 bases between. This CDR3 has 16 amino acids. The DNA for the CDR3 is TGTGCCAGCAGCCCCACTGGCAGGGGAAGAACAGATACGCAGTATTTT. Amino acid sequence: CASSPTGRGRTDTQYF.

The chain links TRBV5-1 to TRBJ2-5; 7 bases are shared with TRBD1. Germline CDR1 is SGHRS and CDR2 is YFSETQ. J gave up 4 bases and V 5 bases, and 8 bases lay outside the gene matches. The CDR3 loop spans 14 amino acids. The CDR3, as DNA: TGCGCCAGCAGTTTTACAGGGGTCGGAGAGACCCAGTACTTC. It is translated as CASSFTGVGETQYF.

CDR3 in DNA: TGTGCCAGCAGTTACTCGATGGAGGGAAGGGAGACCCAGTACTTC. Its protein is CASSYSMEGRETQYF. The chain links TRBV6-5 to TRBJ2-5; a possible D gene is TRBD2 (6 bases). The germline V gene encodes CDR1 MNHEY and CDR2 SVGAGI. V lost 0 bases, J lost 5 bases, and 13 bases lay in between. This CDR3 is 15 amino acids long.

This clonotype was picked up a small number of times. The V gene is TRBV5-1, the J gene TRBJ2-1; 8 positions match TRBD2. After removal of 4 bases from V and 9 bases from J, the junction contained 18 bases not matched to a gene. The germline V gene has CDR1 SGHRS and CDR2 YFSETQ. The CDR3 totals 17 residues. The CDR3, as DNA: TGCGCCAGCAGCCCGGTTGGGCGCGGGGGGCCCGGAGGTGAGCAGTTCTTC. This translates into CASSPVGRGGPGGEQFF.

CDR3 bases: TGTGCCAGCAGTTTAGCCCGGGCCCCCCGCGGCGGGGAGCTGTTTTTT. Its protein product is CASSLARAPRGGELFF. This chain connects TRBV27 to TRBJ2-2; D remains unclear. Trimming removed 2 bases from V and 7 bases from J, with 17 bases in between. The CDR3 runs to 16 residues. Germline CDR1 is MNHEY and CDR2 is SMNVEV (reference sequence).

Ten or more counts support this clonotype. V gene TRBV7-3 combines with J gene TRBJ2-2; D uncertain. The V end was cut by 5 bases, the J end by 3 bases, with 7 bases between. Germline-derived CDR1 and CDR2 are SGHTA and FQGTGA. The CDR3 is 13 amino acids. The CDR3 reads CASSLSYTGELFF. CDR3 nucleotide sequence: TGTGCCAGCAGCCTTAGTTACACCGGGGAGCTGTTTTTT.

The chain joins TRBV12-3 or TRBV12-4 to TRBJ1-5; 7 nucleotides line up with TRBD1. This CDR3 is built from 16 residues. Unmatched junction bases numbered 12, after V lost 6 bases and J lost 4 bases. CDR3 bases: TGTGCCAGCAGGTGGGGGACAGACCGCAGGAATCAGCCCCAGCATTTT. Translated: CASRWGTDRRNQPQHF.

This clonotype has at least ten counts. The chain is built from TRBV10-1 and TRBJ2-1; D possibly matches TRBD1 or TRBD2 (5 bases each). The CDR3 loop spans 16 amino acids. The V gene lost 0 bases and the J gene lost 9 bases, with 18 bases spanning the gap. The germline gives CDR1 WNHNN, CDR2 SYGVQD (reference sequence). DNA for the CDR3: TGCGCCAGCAGTGAGTCCTTGGGGGAAGGTTTTAGTGAGCAGTTCTTC. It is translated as CASSESLGEGFSEQFF.

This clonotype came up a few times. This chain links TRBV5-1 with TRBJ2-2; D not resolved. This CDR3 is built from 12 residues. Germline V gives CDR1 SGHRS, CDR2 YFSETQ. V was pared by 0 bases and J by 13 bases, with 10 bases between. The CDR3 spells CASSLGGKGLFF. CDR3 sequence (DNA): TGCGCCAGCAGCTTGGGAGGAAAAGGGCTGTTTTTT.

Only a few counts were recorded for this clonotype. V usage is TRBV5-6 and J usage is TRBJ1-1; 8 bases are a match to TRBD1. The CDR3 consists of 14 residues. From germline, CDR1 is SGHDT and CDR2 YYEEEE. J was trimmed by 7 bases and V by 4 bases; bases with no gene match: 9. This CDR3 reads CASSPGQGVVEAFF. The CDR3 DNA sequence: TGTGCCAGCAGCCCAGGACAGGGAGTGGTTGAAGCTTTCTTT. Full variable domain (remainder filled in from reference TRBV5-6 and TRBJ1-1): DAGVTQSPTHLIKTRGQQVTLRCSPKSGHDTVSWYQQALGQGPQFIFQYYEEEERQRGNFPDRFSGHQFPNYSSELNVNALLLGDSALYLCASSPGQGVVEAFFGQGTRLTVV.

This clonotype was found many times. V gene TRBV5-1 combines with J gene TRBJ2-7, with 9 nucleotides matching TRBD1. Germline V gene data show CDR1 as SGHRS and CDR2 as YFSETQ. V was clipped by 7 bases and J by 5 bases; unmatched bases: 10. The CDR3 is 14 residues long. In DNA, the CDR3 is TGCGCCAGCTCCCGCCGGGACAGGGCCCACGAGCAGTACTTC. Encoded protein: CASSRRDRAHEQYF.

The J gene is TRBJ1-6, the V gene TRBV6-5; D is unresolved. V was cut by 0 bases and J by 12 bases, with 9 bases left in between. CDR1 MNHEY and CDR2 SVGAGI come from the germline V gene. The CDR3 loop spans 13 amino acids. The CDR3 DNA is TGTGCCAGCAGTTACTCAGGTGGAAAACCCCTCCACTTT. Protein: CASSYSGGKPLHF.